The 7 T cell receptor beta chains below come from one sample, sequenced in a study of blood T cell repertoires in COVID-19. TCRdb keeps only in-frame clones here, not all; method: immunoSEQ multiplex PCR. The profile covers around 320,000 clones, with 85% appearing a single time and approximately 7.5% taken by the ten largest. Material for sequencing was peripheral blood. All receptors derive from a human donor in a cohort sampled during active COVID-19.

CDR3 in amino acids: CASSYSPLGDGYTF. In DNA, the CDR3 is TGTGCCAGCAGTTACTCTCCCCTCGGGGATGGCTACACCTTC. This chain connects TRBV6-5 to TRBJ1-2, with D uncertain. The V end lost 0 bases, the J end lost 6 bases, and 11 bases lay between the germline ends. This CDR3 contains 14 residues. In germline, CDR1 is MNHEY, CDR2 SVGAGI.

DNA for the CDR3: TGTGCCAGCAGGATTGGAGTAGACACTGAAGCTTTCTTT. Encoded protein: CASRIGVDTEAFF. The chain links TRBV7-3 to TRBJ1-1; D gene unclear. This CDR3 spans 13 amino acids. CDR1 and CDR2 from the germline V gene are SGHTA and FQGTGA. V was cut by 6 bases and J by 3 bases, with 11 bases left in between.

This chain uses TRBV24-1 with TRBJ2-5; TRBD1 aligns across 10 bases. From germline, CDR1 is KGHDR and CDR2 SFDVKD. The V gene end was trimmed by 4 bases and the J gene end by 4 bases; junction bases not matched to a gene: 8. The CDR3 is made up of 16 amino acids. The CDR3 reads CATSETRDRGSETQYF. CDR3 bases: TGTGCCACCAGTGAGACCCGGGACAGGGGATCAGAGACCCAGTACTTC.

J is TRBJ2-6 and V is TRBV14; D uncertain. CDR1 is SGHDN and CDR2 is FVKESK in the germline V gene. Trimming shortened V by 4 bases and J by 2 bases, and 9 bases separated the two germline ends. The CDR3 has 15 amino acids. The CDR3 loop is CASSPPRTGANVLTF. The CDR3 DNA sequence: TGTGCCAGCAGCCCCCCGAGGACTGGGGCCAACGTCCTGACTTTC.

The J gene is TRBJ1-2, the V gene TRBV4-1; TRBD1 matches 7 bases. The junction had 4 bases not matched to a gene; V was cut back by 3 bases and J by 3 bases. The CDR3 loop spans 14 amino acids. The germline V gene encodes CDR1 MGHRA and CDR2 YSYEKL. DNA of the CDR3: TGCGCCAGCAGCCACGGACAGGTTGACTATGGCTACACCTTC. Protein product: CASSHGQVDYGYTF.

The J gene is TRBJ2-3, the V gene TRBV20-1; 8 bases agree with TRBD1. The CDR3 sequence is 15 residues long. The V segment lost 3 bases and the J segment 2 bases; nucleotides outside the gene matches: 7. Germline CDR1 DFQATT, CDR2 SNEGSKA (reference sequence). CDR3: CSASFRTGNTDTQYF. Here the CDR3 DNA reads TGCAGTGCTAGTTTCCGGACAGGGAACACAGATACGCAGTATTTT.

The chain carries TRBV6-5 and TRBJ1-2; D gene ambiguous. Trimming shortened V by 4 bases and J by 8 bases, and 17 bases separated the two germline ends. The CDR3 loop spans 14 amino acids. Germline loops: CDR1 MNHEY, CDR2 SVGAGI. In DNA form, the CDR3 reads TGTGCCAGCAGTTTGTCCGAGGGTAGGAGGGGCTACACCTTC. It encodes CASSLSEGRRGYTF.